The text below deals with one TCR beta chain. This record belongs to a study of blood T cell repertoires in COVID-19. The CDR3 totals 17 residues. The V gene's germline CDR1 is MDHEN and CDR2 SYDVKM. Trimming at V came to 5 bases and at J to 0 bases, leaving 11 bases not matched to a gene. Profiling relied on immunoSEQ multiplex PCR, and the TCRdb table lists in-frame clones only, not all of them. Among more than 100,000 clones listed, around 64% were seen once. This chain links TRBV28 with TRBJ2-5, with 8 bases aligning to TRBD1. This clonotype originated in a human donor with acute or convalescent COVID-19. The donor label of this sample is uncertain. The specimen sequenced was peripheral blood. The CDR3 nucleotides are TGTGCCAGCAGTCAGGGGGCGGTCTCTGCTAACCAAGAGACCCAGTACTTC. It yields the protein CASSQGAVSANQETQYF.